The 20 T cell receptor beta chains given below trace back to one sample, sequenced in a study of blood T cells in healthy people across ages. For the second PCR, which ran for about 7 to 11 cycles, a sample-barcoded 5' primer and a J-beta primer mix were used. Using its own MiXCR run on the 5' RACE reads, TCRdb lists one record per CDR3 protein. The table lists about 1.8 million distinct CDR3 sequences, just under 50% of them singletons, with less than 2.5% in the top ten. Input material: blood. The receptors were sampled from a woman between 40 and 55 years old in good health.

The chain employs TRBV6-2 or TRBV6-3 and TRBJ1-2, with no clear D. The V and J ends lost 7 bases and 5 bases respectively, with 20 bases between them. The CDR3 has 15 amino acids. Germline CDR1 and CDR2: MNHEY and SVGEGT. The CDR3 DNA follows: TGTGCCAGCAATCCGTACGGGGTCTCACGGTATGGCTACACCTTC. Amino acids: CASNPYGVSRYGYTF.

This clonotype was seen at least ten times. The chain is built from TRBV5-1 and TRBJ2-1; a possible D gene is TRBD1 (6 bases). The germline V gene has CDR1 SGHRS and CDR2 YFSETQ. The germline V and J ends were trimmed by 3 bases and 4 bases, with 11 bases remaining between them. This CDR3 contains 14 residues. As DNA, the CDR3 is TGCGCCAGCAGCTCCCCGGGACAATACAATGAGCAGTTCTTC. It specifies CASSSPGQYNEQFF.

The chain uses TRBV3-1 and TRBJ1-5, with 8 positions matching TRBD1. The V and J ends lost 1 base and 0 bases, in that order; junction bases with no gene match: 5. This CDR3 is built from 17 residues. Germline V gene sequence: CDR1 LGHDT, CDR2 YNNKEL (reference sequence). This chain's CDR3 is CASSQGDRRYSNQPQHF. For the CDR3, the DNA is TGTGCCAGCAGCCAAGGGGACAGGAGATATAGCAATCAGCCCCAGCATTTT. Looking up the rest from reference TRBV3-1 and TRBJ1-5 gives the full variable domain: DTAVSQTPKYLVTQMGNDKSIKCEQNLGHDTMYWYKQDSKKFLKIMFSYNNKELIINETVPNRFSPKSPDKAHLNLHINSLELGDSAVYFCASSQGDRRYSNQPQHFGDGTRLSIL.

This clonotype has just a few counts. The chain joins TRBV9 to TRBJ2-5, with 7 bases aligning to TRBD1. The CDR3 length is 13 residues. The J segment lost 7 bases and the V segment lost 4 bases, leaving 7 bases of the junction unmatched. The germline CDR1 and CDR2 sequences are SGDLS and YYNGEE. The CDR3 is CASSPTGYGTQYF. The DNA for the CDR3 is TGTGCCAGCAGCCCGACAGGGTATGGGACCCAGTACTTC. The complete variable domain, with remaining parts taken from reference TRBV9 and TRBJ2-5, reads DSGVTQTPKHLITATGQRVTLRCSPRSGDLSVYWYQQSLDQGLQFLIQYYNGEERAKGNILERFSAQQFPDLHSELNLSSLELGDSALYFCASSPTGYGTQYFGPGTRLLVL.

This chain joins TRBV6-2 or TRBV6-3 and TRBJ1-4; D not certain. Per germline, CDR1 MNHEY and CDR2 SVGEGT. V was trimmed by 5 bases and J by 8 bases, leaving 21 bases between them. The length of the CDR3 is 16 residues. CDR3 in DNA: TGTGCCAGCAGTAAACAGCTCGCATCTTCGCGGGAAAAACTGTTTTTT. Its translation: CASSKQLASSREKLFF.

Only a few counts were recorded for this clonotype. This CDR3 is CASSQVGDSQMDGYTF. The CDR3 coding sequence is TGCGCCAGCAGCCAAGTTGGGGACAGCCAAATGGATGGCTACACCTTC. The V call is TRBV4-3, the J call TRBJ1-2; 7 positions match TRBD1. After removal of 1 base from V and 6 bases from J, the junction contained 11 bases not matched to a gene. In germline, CDR1 is LGHNA, CDR2 YSLEER. This CDR3 region has 16 residues.

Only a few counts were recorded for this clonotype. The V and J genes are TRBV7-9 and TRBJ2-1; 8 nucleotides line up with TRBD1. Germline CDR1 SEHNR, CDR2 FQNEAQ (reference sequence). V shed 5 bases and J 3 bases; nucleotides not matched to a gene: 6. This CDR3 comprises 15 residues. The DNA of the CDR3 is TGTGCCAGCAGCCCGGACAGGGTCATCTACAATGAGCAGTTCTTC. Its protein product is CASSPDRVIYNEQFF. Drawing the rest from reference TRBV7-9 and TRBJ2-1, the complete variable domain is DTGVSQNPRHKITKRGQNVTFRCDPISEHNRLYWYRQTLGQGPEFLTYFQNEAQLEKSRLLSDRFSAERPKGSFSTLEIQRTEQGDSAMYLCASSPDRVIYNEQFFGPGTRLTVL.

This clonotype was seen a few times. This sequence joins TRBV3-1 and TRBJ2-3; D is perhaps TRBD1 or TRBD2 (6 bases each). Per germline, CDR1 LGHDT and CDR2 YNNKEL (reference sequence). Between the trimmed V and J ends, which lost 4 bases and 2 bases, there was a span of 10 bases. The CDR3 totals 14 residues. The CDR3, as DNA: TGTGCCAGCAGCCGGGGGGCCAACACAGATACGCAGTATTTT. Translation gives CASSRGANTDTQYF.

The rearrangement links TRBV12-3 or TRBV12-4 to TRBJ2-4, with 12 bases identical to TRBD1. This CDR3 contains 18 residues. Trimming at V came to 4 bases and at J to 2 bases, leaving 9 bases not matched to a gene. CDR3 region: CASSSKYGTGGPKNIQYF. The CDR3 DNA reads TGTGCCAGCAGTTCAAAATATGGGACAGGGGGCCCCAAAAACATTCAGTACTTC.

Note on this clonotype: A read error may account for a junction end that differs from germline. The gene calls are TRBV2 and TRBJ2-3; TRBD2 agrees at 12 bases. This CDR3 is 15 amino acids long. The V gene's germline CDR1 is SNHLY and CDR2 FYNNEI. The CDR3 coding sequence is TGTGCCAGCAGTGGGACTAGCGGGGACACAGACACGCAGTATTTT. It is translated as CASSGTSGDTDTQYF.

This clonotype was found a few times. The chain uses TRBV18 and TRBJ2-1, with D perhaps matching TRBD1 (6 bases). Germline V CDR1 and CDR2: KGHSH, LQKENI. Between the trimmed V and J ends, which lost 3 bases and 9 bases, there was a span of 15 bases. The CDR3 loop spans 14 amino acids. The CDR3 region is CASSPRTEGTEQFF. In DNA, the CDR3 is TGTGCCAGCTCACCTAGGACAGAGGGCACTGAGCAGTTCTTC.

The CDR3 sequence is CASSVGLQHTDTQYF. The CDR3 DNA reads TGTGCCAGCAGCGTAGGCCTACAGCATACAGATACGCAGTATTTT. This rearrangement joins TRBV9 to TRBJ2-3; D remains unclear. CDR3 length equals 15 residues. V dropped 0 bases and J dropped 3 bases, with 11 bases sitting between them. CDR1 and CDR2 from the germline V gene are SGDLS and YYNGEE. Filled out from reference TRBV9 and TRBJ2-3, the complete variable domain reads DSGVTQTPKHLITATGQRVTLRCSPRSGDLSVYWYQQSLDQGLQFLIQYYNGEERAKGNILERFSAQQFPDLHSELNLSSLELGDSALYFCASSVGLQHTDTQYFGPGTRLTVL.

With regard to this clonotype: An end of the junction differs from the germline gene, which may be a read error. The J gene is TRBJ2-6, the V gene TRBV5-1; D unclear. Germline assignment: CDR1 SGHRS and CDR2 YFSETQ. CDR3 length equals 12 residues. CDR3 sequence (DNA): TGCGCCAACAGCTCCGGTGGCAACGTCCTGACTTTC. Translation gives CANSSGGNVLTF.

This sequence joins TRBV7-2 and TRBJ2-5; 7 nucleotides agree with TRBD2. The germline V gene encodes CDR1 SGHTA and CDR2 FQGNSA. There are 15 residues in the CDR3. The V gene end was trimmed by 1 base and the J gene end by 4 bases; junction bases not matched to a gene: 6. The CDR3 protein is CASSLDGRALETQYF. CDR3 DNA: TGTGCCAGCAGCTTAGATGGGAGGGCCCTAGAGACCCAGTACTTC.

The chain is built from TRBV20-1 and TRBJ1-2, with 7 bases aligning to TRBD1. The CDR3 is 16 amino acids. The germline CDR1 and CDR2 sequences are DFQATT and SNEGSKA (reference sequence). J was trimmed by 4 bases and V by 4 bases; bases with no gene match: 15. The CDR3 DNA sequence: TGCAGTGCTACAACAGGGGACCCGCGTTTCCCCTATGGCTACACCTTC. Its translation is CSATTGDPRFPYGYTF.

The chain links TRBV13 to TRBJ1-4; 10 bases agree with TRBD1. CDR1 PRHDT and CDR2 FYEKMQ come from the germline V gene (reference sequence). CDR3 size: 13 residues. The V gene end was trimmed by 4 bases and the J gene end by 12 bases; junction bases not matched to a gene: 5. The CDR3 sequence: CASSWDRGGQLFF. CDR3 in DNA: TGTGCCAGCAGCTGGGACAGGGGAGGGCAACTGTTTTTT.

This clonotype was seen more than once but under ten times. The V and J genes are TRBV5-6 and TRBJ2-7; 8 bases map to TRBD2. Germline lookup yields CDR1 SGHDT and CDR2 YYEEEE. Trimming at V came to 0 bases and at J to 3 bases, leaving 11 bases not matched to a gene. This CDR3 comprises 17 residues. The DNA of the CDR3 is TGTGCCAGCAGCTTGGGGCTAGCGGGTATCCAAGACTACGAGCAGTACTTC. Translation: CASSLGLAGIQDYEQYF.

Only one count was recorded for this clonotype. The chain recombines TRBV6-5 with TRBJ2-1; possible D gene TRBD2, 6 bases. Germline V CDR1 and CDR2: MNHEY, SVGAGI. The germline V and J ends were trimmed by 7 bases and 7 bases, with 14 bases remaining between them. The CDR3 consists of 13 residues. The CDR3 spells CASTPGAGNEQFF. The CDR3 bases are TGTGCCAGCACCCCAGGAGCGGGTAATGAGCAGTTCTTC.

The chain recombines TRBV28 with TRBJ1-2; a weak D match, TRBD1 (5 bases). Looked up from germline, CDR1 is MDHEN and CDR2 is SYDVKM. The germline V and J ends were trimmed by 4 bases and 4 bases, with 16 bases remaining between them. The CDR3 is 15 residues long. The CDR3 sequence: CASSSQRGKAYGYTF. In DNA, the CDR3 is TGTGCCAGCAGTTCGCAGAGGGGTAAGGCCTATGGCTACACCTTC.

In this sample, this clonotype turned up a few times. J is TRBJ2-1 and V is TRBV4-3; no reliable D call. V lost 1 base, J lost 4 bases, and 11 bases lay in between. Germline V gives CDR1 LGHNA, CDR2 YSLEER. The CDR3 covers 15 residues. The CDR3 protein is CASSQVITTYNEQFF. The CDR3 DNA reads TGCGCCAGCAGCCAAGTTATTACGACTTACAATGAGCAGTTCTTC.